The sequence of this TCR beta chain was determined in a study of blood T cell repertoires in COVID-19 (dated by TCRdb to about 2020). With regard to the full study: The collaborator samples originated in the United States, Italy and Spain and spanned the acute and convalescent phases of COVID-19. The prospective study material was composed of cDNA or gDNA derived from T cells, B-cell-depleted T cells, or PBMCs. Subjects who had been exposed to COVID-19, were actively infected with it, or had recovered from it provided the deeply sampled blood TCRbeta repertoires that made up the dataset. A freely available public database, intended as a resource for researchers studying the immune response to SARS-CoV-2, is where the repertoires were released. Samples were obtained from the ongoing ImmuneRACE study (first 160 participants) and from over 1,000 subjects provided by 6 global collaborators. Nearly every sample came with metadata listing a de-identified subject ID, COVID-19 status, age in years and sex. Where available, HLA class I and class II types were taken from metadata supplied by the sample provider and were not determined by assay-based typing.

TCRbeta CDR3 regions were amplified from genomic DNA using the immunoSEQ Assay, a bias-controlled multiplex PCR. The study's own analysis went as follows. The number of nucleated cells in each sample was estimated by amplification of reference gene primers within the assay. Sequence reads were collapsed and filtered to measure the absolute abundance of every unique TCRbeta CDR3 rearrangement. Productive Simpson clonality was computed per sample as the square root of Simpson's diversity index over productive rearrangements. TCRdb's version of the immuneACCESS table is confined to in-frame rearrangements and falls short of the full clone set. An unresolved V gene accounts for under half of the shortfall where checked; the remainder is of unknown origin. V, J and clone size are those of that table, while D and trimming were read from the DNA. A total of roughly 200,000 clones appear in this sample, more than 80% of them only once. The ten top clones hold approximately 0.5% of the sample.

The collaborating institutions used their own protocols to collect whole blood in K2EDTA tubes. Collaborator samples were shipped for TCRbeta analysis as frozen whole blood, isolated PBMCs, or DNA extracted from either sample type. Taken from cysteine to phenylalanine, the CDR3 has 15 residues. The entry retains the CDR3 DNA only, 45 bases that are in frame from base 1. V lost 0 bases and J lost 3 bases; the stretch between them is 9 bases long. CDR1 is given as ENHRY and CDR2 as SYGVKD, both from the germline V gene. Overall study outcomes, separate from this receptor: The quantity of clinical and demographic metadata differed by source and by participant and was supplied without curation.

This clone came up once. The antigen it recognizes is unknown. No clone much larger than this one lies a single base away; base qualities are absent. Sequenced input: peripheral blood. The V gene is TRBV10-3 and the J gene is TRBJ1-3; the D gene remains uncertain. The TCR originated in a man aged 50 to 59 with acute or convalescent COVID-19. The CDR3 protein is CAISESLSSGNTIYF. The DNA is as follows: TGTGCCATCAGTGAGTCCCTTTCCAGTGGAAACACCATATATTTT.